This T cell receptor (beta chain) was identified in a study of T cells after yellow fever vaccination. Study-wide findings and caveats: Subsequent to the booster, the majority of primary-vaccination clones reappeared (around 95% CD4, approximately 85% CD8). Repertoires sorted by FACS could include abundant clonotypes that are contaminants from the bulk population. Of the clonotypes, a small share occurred in both CD4 and CD8 compartments.

As for this clonotype: No antigen is known for it.

5'RACE template switching produced TCR cDNA carrying a universal primer site and UMIs. TCRdb passed the 5' RACE reads through MiXCR, listing each CDR3 protein once. The sample comprises under 350,000 distinct CDR3 sequences, roughly 3.9% of which are singletons, and roughly 24% rests with the top ten. The origin of this receptor is a man between 18 and 35 years old who received the YFV17D yellow fever vaccine. The source was PBMCs, collected 5 days after the yellow fever booster vaccination.

The CDR3 spells CASSLDPGQDLNSPLHF. Written as DNA, the CDR3 is TGTGCCAGCAGCCTAGACCCGGGACAAGACCTTAATTCACCCCTCCACTTT. This chain uses TRBV7-9 with TRBJ1-6; TRBD1 might be the D (6 bases). Germline CDR1 SEHNR, CDR2 FQNEAQ (reference sequence). Trimming left V 5 bases short and J 6 bases short, with 20 bases between. This CDR3 contains 17 residues.